A single T cell receptor (beta chain) is shown here with its context. The sample belongs to a study of shared clonotypes between healthy human individuals. Measured with immunoSEQ multiplex PCR; TCRdb has only the in-frame clones, and not every one. The sample comprises millions of clones, around 95% of which are singletons, and 0.13% rests with the top ten. Donors, healthy HIV-negative adults, lacked recent acute infections or vaccinations. V gave up 5 bases and J gave up 7 bases; unmatched junction bases: 3. The CDR3 has 11 residues. CDR1 and CDR2 from the germline V gene are GTSNPN and SVGIG (reference sequence).

The rearrangement joins TRBV30 to TRBJ1-2; 8 bases map to TRBD1. This receptor was taken from a young man in good health. Source material: naive CD4+ T cells sorted from blood. Indicated subset: CD45RA+ positively selected. The CDR3 protein is CAWQGAFGYTF. For the CDR3, the DNA is TGTGCCTGGCAGGGGGCGTTTGGCTACACCTTC.